This section outlines one T cell receptor (beta chain) sequence together with its context. The target antigen is unknown. CDR3 length equals 17 residues. From germline, CDR1 is KGHSH and CDR2 LQKENI. V dropped 2 bases and J dropped 8; count of bases not matched to a gene: 16. The primer mix had 60 Vbeta and 13 Jbeta primers. Clones were sequenced by immunoSEQ multiplex PCR, and TCRdb holds only the in-frame ones, with some missing. The sample has about 200,000 clones, and its top ten clones hold approximately 1%. The source of the sample is a study of cytomegalovirus exposure and HLA in healthy donors. Overall study results and limits: Analysis performed later showed TCR beta chains linked to HLA being more clonally expanded than equally common others.

This sequence joins TRBV18 and TRBJ2-3; TRBD2 agrees at 7 bases. The TCR originated in a woman between 25 and 40 years old in good health and CMV-seropositive. The sample was PBMCs. As DNA, the CDR3 is TGTGCCAGCTCACCAAGTGTCGGCGGGAGCCTCTCGGGTACGCAGTATTTT. It encodes CASSPSVGGSLSGTQYF.